This TCR beta chain was found in a study of blood T cell repertoires in COVID-19. CDR1 SGHRS and CDR2 YFSETQ come from the germline V gene. This CDR3 region has 14 residues. Trimming took 0 bases from V and 5 from J, leaving 11 bases between them. Sequencing was performed with immunoSEQ multiplex PCR; in TCRdb, only in-frame clones are kept and a portion is missing. The sample has 300,000 to 400,000 clones, about 90% seen once. This sequence was found in a woman aged 70-85 years with COVID-19, enrolled during active disease. This rearrangement joins TRBV5-1 to TRBJ2-5, with D uncertain. Input material: peripheral blood. The CDR3 protein is CASSLGSYGETQYF. In DNA, the CDR3 is TGCGCCAGCAGCTTGGGGTCTTACGGGGAGACCCAGTACTTC. Looking up the rest from reference TRBV5-1 and TRBJ2-5 gives the full variable domain: KAGVTQTPRYLIKTRGQQVTLSCSPISGHRSVSWYQQTPGQGLQFLFEYFSETQRNKGNFPGRFSGRQFSNSRSEMNVSTLELGDSALYLCASSLGSYGETQYFGPGTRLLVL.